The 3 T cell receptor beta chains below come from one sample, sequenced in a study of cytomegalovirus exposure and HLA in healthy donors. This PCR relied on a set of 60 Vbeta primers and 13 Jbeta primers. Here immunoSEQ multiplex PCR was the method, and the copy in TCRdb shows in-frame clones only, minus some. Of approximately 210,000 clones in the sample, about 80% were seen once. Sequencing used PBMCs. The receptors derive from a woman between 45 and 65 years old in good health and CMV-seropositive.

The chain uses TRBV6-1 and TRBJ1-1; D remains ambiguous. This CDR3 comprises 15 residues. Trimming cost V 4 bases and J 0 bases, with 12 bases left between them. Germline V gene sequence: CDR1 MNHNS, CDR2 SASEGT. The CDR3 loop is CASSASGTLNTEAFF. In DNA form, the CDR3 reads TGTGCCAGCAGTGCCTCGGGTACCCTGAACACTGAAGCTTTCTTT.

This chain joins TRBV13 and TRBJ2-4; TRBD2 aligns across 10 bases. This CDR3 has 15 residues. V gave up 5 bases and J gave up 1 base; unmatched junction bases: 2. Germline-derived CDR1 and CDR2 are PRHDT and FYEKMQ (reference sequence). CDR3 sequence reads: CASSAGLAAKNIQYF. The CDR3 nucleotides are TGTGCCAGCAGCGCGGGACTAGCGGCCAAAAACATTCAGTACTTC.

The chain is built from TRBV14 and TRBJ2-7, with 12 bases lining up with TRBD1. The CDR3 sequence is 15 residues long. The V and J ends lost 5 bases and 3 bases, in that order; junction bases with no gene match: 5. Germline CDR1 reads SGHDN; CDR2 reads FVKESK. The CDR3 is CASSGGDRGLYEQYF. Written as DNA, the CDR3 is TGTGCCAGCAGCGGTGGGGACAGGGGGCTCTACGAGCAGTACTTC.